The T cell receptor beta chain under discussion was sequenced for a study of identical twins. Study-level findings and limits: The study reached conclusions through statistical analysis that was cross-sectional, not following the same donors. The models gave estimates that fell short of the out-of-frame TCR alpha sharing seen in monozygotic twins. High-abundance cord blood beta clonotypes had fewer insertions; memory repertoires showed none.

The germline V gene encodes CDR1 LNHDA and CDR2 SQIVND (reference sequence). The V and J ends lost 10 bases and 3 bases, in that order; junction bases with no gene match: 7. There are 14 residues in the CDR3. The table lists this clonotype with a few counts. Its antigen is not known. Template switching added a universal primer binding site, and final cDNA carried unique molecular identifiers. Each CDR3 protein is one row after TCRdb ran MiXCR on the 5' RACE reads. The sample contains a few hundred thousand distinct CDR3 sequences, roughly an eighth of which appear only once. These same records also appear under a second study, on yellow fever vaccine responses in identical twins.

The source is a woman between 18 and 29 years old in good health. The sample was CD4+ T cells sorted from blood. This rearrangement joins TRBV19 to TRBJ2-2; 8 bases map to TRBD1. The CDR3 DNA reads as TGTGCCATCGGACAGGGACTCTACACCGGGGAGCTGTTTTTT. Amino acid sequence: CAIGQGLYTGELFF.